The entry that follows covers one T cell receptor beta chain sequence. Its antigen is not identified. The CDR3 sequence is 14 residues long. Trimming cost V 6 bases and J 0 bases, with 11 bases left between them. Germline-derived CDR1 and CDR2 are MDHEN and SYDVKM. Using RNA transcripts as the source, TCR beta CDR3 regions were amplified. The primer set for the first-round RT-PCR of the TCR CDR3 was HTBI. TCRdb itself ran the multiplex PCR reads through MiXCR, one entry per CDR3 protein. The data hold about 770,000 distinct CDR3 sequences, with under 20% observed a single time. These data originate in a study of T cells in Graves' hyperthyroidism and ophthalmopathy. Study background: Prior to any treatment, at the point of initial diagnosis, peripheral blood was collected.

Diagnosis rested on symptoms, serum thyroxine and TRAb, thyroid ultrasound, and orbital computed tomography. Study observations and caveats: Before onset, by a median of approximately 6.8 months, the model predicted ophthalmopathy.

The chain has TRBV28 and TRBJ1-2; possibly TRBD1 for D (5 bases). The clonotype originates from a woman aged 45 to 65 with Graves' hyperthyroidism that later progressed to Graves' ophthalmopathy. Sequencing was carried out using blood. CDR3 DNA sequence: TGTGCCAGCAGGGGGCGACCTCCTAACTATGGCTACACCTTC. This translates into CASRGRPPNYGYTF.